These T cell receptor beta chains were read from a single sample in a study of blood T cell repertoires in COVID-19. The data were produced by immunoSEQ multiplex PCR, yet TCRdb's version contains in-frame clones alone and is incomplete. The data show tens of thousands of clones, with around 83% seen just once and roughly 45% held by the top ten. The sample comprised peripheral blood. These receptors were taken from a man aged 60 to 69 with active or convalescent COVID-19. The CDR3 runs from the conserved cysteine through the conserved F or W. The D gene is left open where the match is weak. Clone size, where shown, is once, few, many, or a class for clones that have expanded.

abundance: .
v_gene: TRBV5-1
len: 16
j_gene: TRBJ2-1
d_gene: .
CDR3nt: TGCGCCAGCAGCTCGAATCCGGGAGTAATGTACAATGAGCAGTTCTTC
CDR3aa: CASSSNPGVMYNEQFF

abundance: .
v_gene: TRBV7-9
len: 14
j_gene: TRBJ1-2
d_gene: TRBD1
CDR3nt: TGTGCCAGCAGCTTAGAGGGCAGGGGGTATGGCTACACCTTC
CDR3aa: CASSLEGRGYGYTF

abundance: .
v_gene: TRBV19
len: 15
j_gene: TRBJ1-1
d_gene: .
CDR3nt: TGTGCCAGTAGGATCAACAGGGACCCTAACACTGAAGCTTTCTTT
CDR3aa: CASRINRDPNTEAFF

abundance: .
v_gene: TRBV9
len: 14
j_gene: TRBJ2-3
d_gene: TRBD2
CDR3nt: TGTGCCAGCAGCGTTCGGGAGGGCGCAGATACGCAGTATTTT
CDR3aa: CASSVREGADTQYF

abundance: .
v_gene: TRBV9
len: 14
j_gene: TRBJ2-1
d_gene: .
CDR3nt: TGTGCCAGCAAGGGACTTGATTCCTACAATGAGCAGTTCTTC
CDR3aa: CASKGLDSYNEQFF

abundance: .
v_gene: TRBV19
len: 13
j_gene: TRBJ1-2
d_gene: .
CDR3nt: TGTGCCAGTAGTACTAGAGATAACTATGGCTACACCTTC
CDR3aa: CASSTRDNYGYTF

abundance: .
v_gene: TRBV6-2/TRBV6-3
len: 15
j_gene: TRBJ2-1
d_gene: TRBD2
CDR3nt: TGTGCCAGCAGCGGGACTAGCGGGGGGCGAAATGAGCAGTTCTTC
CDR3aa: CASSGTSGGRNEQFF

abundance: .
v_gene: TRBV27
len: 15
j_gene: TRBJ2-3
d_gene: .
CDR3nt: TGTGCCAGCAGTTTGAACAGGCAATATACAGATACGCAGTATTTT
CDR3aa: CASSLNRQYTDTQYF

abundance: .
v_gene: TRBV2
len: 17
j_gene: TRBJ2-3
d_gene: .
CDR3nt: TGTGCCAGCAGCCTTAATACAGGGTGGCGGAGCACAGATACGCAGTATTTT
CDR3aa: CASSLNTGWRSTDTQYF

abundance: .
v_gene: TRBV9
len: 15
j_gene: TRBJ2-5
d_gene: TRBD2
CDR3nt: TGTGCCAGCAGCGCCCGGGGGGGGTTGCAAGAGACCCAGTACTTC
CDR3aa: CASSARGGLQETQYF

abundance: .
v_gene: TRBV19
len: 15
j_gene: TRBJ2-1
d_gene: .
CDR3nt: TGTGCCAGTAGTAAGGGGTTCCGCTCCTACAATGAGCAGTTCTTC
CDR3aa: CASSKGFRSYNEQFF

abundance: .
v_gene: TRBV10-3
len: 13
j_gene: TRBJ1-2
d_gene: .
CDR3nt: TGTGCCACCCGGGGGGAAGCTAACTATGGCTACACCTTC
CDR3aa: CATRGEANYGYTF

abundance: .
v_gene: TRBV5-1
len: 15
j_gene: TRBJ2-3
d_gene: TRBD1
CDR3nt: TGCGCCAGCAGCTTTCAGGGGGTGGACGCAGATACGCAGTATTTT
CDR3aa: CASSFQGVDADTQYF

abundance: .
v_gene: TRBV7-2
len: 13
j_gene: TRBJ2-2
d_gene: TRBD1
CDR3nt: TGTGCCAGGACAGGGATTAACACCGGGGAGCTGTTTTTT
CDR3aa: CARTGINTGELFF

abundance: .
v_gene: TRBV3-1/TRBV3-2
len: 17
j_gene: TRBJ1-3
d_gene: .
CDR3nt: TGTGCCAGCAGCCAGGACCGAACAGGTGTCTCTGGAAACACCATATATTTT
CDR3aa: CASSQDRTGVSGNTIYF

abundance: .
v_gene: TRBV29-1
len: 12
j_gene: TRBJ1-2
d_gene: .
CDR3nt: TGCAGCGTTGTGGTGGGGGGTTGGGGCTACACCTTC
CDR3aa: CSVVVGGWGYTF

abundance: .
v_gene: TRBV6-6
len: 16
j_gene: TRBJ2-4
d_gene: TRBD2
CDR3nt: TGTGCCAGCAGCAACCAGCCCCTAGCGGGAGCAAACATTCAGTACTTC
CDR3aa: CASSNQPLAGANIQYF

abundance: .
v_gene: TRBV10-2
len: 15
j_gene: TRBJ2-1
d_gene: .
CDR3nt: TGCGCCAGCAGTGAGTGGGGGGGGCGCCTAGGTGAGCAGTTCTTC
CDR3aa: CASSEWGGRLGEQFF

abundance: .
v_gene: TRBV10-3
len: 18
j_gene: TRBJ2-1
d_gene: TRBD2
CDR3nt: TGTGCCATCAGTGAGTCCGCGGGACTCGGCGGGGGGGTCGGTGAGCAGTTCTTC
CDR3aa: CAISESAGLGGGVGEQFF

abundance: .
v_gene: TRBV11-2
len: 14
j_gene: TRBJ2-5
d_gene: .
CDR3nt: TGTGCCAGCAGCGGGAGATCCCACAGCGAGACCCAGTACTTC
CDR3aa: CASSGRSHSETQYF

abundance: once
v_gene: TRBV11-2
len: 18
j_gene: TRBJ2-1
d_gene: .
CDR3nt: TGTGCCAGCAGCTTATCGACGACAGCAGCGATGGGATACAATGAGCAGTTCTTC
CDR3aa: CASSLSTTAAMGYNEQFF

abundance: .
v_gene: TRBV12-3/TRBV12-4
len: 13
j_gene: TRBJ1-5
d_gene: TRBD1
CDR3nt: TGTGCCAGCAGCACAGGGGGCAATCAGCCCCAGCATTTT
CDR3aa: CASSTGGNQPQHF

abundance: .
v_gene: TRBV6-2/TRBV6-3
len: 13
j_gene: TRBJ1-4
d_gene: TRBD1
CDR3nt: TGTGCCAGCAGTCAGGGGGCCTGGGAAAAACTGTTTTTT
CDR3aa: CASSQGAWEKLFF

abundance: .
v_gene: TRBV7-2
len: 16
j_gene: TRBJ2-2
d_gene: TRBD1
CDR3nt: TGTGCCAGCAGCTGGGGGACAGGGGGGTACACCGGGGAGCTGTTTTTT
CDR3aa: CASSWGTGGYTGELFF

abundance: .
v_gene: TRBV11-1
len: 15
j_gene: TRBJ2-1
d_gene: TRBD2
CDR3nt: TGTGCCAGCAGCCCCCGGGGGGGGCCTCCGAATGAGCAGTTCTTC
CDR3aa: CASSPRGGPPNEQFF

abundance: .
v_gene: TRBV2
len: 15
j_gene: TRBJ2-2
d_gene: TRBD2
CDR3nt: TGTGCCAGCACCCTAGCGGGAGTAGGGACCGGGGAGCTGTTTTTT
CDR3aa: CASTLAGVGTGELFF

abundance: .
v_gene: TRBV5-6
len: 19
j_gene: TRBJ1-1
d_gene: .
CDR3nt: TGTGCCAGCAGCTTAGCTGGCTTTCGGGCCGGGAAATCTCGCACTGAAGCTTTCTTT
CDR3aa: CASSLAGFRAGKSRTEAFF

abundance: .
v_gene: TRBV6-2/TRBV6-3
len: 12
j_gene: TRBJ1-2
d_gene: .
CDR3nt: TGTGCCAGCAGTTCCTCGGGGCGAGGCTACACCTTC
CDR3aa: CASSSSGRGYTF

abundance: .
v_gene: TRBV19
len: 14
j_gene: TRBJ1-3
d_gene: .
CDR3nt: TGTGCCAGTATATCCCAGGCAGCCGGAAACACCATATATTTT
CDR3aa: CASISQAAGNTIYF

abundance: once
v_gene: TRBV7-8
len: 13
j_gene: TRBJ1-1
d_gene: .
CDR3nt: TGTGCCAGCAGCTCCAGGGTGAACACTGAAGCTTTCTTT
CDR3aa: CASSSRVNTEAFF

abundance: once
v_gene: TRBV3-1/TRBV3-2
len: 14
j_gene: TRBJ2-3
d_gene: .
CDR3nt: TGTGCCAGCAGCCAAGACAGGCCCTCCGATACGCAGTATTTT
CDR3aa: CASSQDRPSDTQYF

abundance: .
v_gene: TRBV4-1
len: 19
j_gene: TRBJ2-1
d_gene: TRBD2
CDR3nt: TGCGCCAGCAGCCAAGATCGGGCGGGTACTAGCGGACTATACAATGAGCAGTTCTTC
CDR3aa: CASSQDRAGTSGLYNEQFF

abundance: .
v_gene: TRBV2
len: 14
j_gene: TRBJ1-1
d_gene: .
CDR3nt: TGTGCCAGCAGTATTATGACTGCGAACACTGAAGCTTTCTTT
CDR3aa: CASSIMTANTEAFF

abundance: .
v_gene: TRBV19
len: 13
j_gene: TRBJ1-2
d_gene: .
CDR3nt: TGTGCCAGTAGTCTGAACAGGGCCTATGGCTACACCTTC
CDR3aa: CASSLNRAYGYTF

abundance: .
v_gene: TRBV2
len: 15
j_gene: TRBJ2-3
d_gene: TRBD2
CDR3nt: TGTGCCAGCAGTGAAGCTAGCGGGGTGATTGGTACGCAGTATTTT
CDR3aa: CASSEASGVIGTQYF

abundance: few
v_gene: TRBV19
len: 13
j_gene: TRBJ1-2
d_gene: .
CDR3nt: TGTGCCAGTAGTCTTACGACAGGCTATGGCTACACCTTC
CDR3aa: CASSLTTGYGYTF

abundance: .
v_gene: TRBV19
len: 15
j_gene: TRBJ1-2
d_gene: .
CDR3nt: TGTGCCAGTACCTCCCTTCAGGGTTCCCTCGATGGCTACACCTTC
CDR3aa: CASTSLQGSLDGYTF

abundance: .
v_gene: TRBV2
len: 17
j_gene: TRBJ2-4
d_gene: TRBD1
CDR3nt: TGTGCCAGCAGAGTTACTACAGGGGGCCTGGCCAAAAACATTCAGTACTTC
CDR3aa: CASRVTTGGLAKNIQYF

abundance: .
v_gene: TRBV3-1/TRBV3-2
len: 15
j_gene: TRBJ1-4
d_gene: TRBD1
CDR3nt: TGTGCCAGCAGCCAGGGACAGGGGGCGAGTGAAAAACTGTTTTTT
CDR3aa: CASSQGQGASEKLFF

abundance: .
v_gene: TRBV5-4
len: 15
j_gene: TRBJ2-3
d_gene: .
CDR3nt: TGTGCCAGCAGCTCCCGGCAATCACAGGCGGATACGCAGTATTTT
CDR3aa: CASSSRQSQADTQYF

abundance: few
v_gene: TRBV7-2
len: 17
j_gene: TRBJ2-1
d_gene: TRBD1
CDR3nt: TGTGCCAGCAGCTTATTTCCCCCCGGGACAGGTAACAATGAGCAGTTCTTC
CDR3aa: CASSLFPPGTGNNEQFF

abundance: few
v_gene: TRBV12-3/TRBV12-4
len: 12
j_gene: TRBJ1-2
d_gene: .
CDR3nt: TGTGCCAGCAGCCTATTTGACTATGGCTACACCTTC
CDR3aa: CASSLFDYGYTF

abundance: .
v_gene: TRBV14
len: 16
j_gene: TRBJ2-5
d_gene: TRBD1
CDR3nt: TGTGCCAGCAGCCAGAGACAGGGGGCGGCCCAAGAGACCCAGTACTTC
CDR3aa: CASSQRQGAAQETQYF

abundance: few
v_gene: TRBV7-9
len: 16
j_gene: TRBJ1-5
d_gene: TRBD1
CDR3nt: TGTGCCAGCAGCTTAGGACAGGGGGCGAAAGCACAGCCCCAGCATTTT
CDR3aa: CASSLGQGAKAQPQHF

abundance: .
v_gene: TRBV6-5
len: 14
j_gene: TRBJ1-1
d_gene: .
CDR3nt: TGTGCCAGCAGCCCGGGGGGGACGAACACTGAAGCTTTCTTT
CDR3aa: CASSPGGTNTEAFF

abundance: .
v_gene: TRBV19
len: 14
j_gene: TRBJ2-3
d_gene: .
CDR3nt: TGTGCCAGTAGGAAGGGGCCAAGCACAGATACGCAGTATTTT
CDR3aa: CASRKGPSTDTQYF

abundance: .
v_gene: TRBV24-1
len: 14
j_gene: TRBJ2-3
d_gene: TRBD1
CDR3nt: TGTGCCACCAGTGATGGACAGGGAACAGATACGCAGTATTTT
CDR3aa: CATSDGQGTDTQYF

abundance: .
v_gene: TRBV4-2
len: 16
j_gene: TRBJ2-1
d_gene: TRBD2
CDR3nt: TGTGCCAGCAGCCAAGATCCCAGCGGGGACTACAATGAGCAGTTCTTC
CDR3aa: CASSQDPSGDYNEQFF